This TCR beta chain was identified during a study of control samples from healthy donors and cancer patients (dated by TCRdb to 2020 to 2021). Library generation was performed with the immunoSEQ multiplex PCR assay. TCRdb took over this immuneACCESS table, retaining in-frame rearrangements with V and J assigned. Such tables are incomplete; in checked studies, under half of the missing clones stem from an unresolved V gene, and the remainder is unexplained. The sample records about 100,000 clones, about 88% of which are singletons. Together, the top ten hold over 15% of the sample. V ends up 4 bases short and J 10 bases short, with an unmatched junction base count of 12. Including the terminal cysteine and phenylalanine, the CDR3 comprises 17 residues. The kept DNA is CDR3 alone, 51 bases in frame from the first base. According to the germline V gene, CDR1 reads SGDLS and CDR2 reads YYNGEE. For this clone: This receptor's antigen is unknown. No much larger clone exists at a distance of one base, and base qualities are not known.

The sequence derives from a woman aged 45-59 years in good health. The chain uses TRBV9 and TRBJ2-1; 15 junctional bases match TRBD2. The sequencing input was blood. The nucleotide sequence is given as TGTGCCAGCAGCTCCCGGACTAGCGGGAGGGCTCGGGTGGAGCAGTTCTTC. Protein translation: CASSSRTSGRARVEQFF.